Presented here are 32 T cell receptor beta chains from one specimen sequenced in a study of T cell repertoires in aging, cancer and after chemotherapy. TCR beta rearrangements were amplified from peripheral blood genomic DNA. A mixed TRB-A/B primer pool amplified rearranged TRB by multiplex touch-down PCR. Each CDR3 protein is one row after TCRdb ran MiXCR on the multiplex PCR reads. The table lists about 960 distinct CDR3 sequences, approximately 15% of them singletons. Sequenced material: blood. These receptors were taken from a human donor with a solid tumor.

This clonotype is large by share. The rearrangement joins TRBV19 to TRBJ2-6; D is possibly TRBD1 (5 bases). CDR3 size: 17 residues. Germline CDR1 and CDR2: LNHDA and SQIVND (reference sequence). V was pared by 0 bases and J by 2 bases, with 11 bases between. In DNA, the CDR3 is TGTGCCAGTAGTATAGATTTACCAGGGACTGGGGCCAACGTCCTGACTTTC. As protein: CASSIDLPGTGANVLTF.

This clonotype counts as large. This rearrangement joins TRBV7-2 to TRBJ2-3; D is ambiguous. The CDR3 covers 17 residues. Germline V gene data show CDR1 as SGHTA and CDR2 as FQGNSA. V lost 5 bases, J lost 6 bases, and 24 bases lay in between. Here the CDR3 reads CASSPKRSARVNDTQYF. CDR3 nucleotides: TGTGCCAGCAGCCCAAAAAGGTCCGCACGTGTCAACGATACGCAGTATTTT. The whole variable domain, remainder taken from reference TRBV7-2 and TRBJ2-3, is GAGVSQSPSNKVTEKGKDVELRCDPISGHTALYWYRQSLGQGLEFLIYFQGNSAPDKSGLPSDRFSAERTGGSVSTLTIQRTQQEDSAVYLCASSPKRSARVNDTQYFGPGTRLTVL.

This clonotype counts as medium-sized. CDR3 amino acids: CASSPAGEYTQYF. CDR3 coding DNA: TGTGCCAGCAGCCCGGCCGGGGAGTATACGCAGTATTTT. The chain combines TRBV6-6 with TRBJ2-3, with a weak D call TRBD2 (5 bases). The V end was cut by 6 bases, the J end by 7 bases, with 14 bases between. This CDR3 region has 13 residues. The germline gives CDR1 MNHNY, CDR2 SVGAGI (reference sequence).

This clonotype was seen only a few times. A much bigger clone sits one base away, suggesting this may be a read error. The rearrangement joins TRBV5-6 to TRBJ1-2, with D unresolved. Germline CDR1 is SGHDT and CDR2 is YYEEEE. This CDR3 spans 14 amino acids. CDR3 DNA: TGTCCCAGCAGCTTGAGGCCAGACAACTATGGCTACACCTTC. Its translation is CPSSLRPDNYGYTF.

This clonotype is medium-sized. The gene calls are TRBV6-6 and TRBJ1-5; D is unresolved. The CDR3 consists of 14 residues. The V and J ends lost 7 bases and 5 bases respectively, with 15 bases between them. The germline V gene has CDR1 MNHNY and CDR2 SVGAGI (reference sequence). The CDR3 spells CASTYPPGDQPQHF. The CDR3 DNA follows: TGTGCCAGCACCTACCCTCCCGGGGATCAGCCCCAGCATTTT.

This clonotype was observed a few times. This rearrangement joins TRBV20-1 to TRBJ1-2; D is uncertain. The V gene's germline CDR1 is DFQATT and CDR2 SNEGSKA (reference sequence). Trimming removed 3 bases from V and 4 bases from J, with 24 bases in between. There are 17 residues in the CDR3. CDR3 sequence reads: CSASMSSHRNLRYGYTF. The CDR3 DNA is TGCAGTGCTAGTATGTCGTCCCACCGCAACTTACGCTATGGCTACACCTTC.

This clonotype rates as large. V is TRBV5-6 and J is TRBJ2-7; the D is unclear. The CDR3 consists of 11 residues. Germline loops: CDR1 SGHDT, CDR2 YYEEEE. V lost 0 bases and J 5 bases, leaving 3 bases between the germline ends. For the CDR3, the DNA is TGTGCCAGCAGCTTGGGCCACGAGCAGTACTTC. As protein: CASSLGHEQYF.

This rearrangement joins TRBV2 to TRBJ2-7; 7 nucleotides match TRBD2. After removal of 6 bases from V and 1 base from J, the junction contained 9 bases not matched to a gene. The length of the CDR3 is 15 residues. From germline, CDR1 is SNHLY and CDR2 FYNNEI. The CDR3, as DNA: TGTGCCAGCAGGGTAGCGGGTTCCTCTTCCTACGAGCAGTACTTC. It codes for CASRVAGSSSYEQYF. Full variable domain (outside the CDR3, taken from reference TRBV2 and TRBJ2-7): EPEVTQTPSHQVTQMGQEVILRCVPISNHLYFYWYRQILGQKVEFLVSFYNNEISEKSEIFDDQFSVERPDGSNFTLKIRSTKLEDSAMYFCASRVAGSSSYEQYFGPGTRLTVT.

This clonotype is classed as large (0.1 to 1%). CDR3 nucleotides: TGTGCCAGCAGTTTGGGGAACCGGGGGGAGGAGTTCTTC. Encoded protein: CASSLGNRGEEFF. The chain couples TRBV27 to TRBJ2-1, with 7 bases that match TRBD2. The CDR3 extends over 13 amino acids. Unmatched junction bases numbered 10, after V lost 3 bases and J lost 14 bases. Per the germline V gene, CDR1 is MNHEY and CDR2 is SMNVEV (reference sequence).

This clonotype appeared a few times. The chain carries TRBV14 and TRBJ2-1; D ambiguous. V shed 0 bases and J shed 0 bases, with 9 bases lying between them. The CDR3 has 16 amino acids. Germline loops: CDR1 SGHDN, CDR2 FVKESK. This chain's CDR3 is CASSQDPSDSYNEQFF. CDR3 coding DNA: TGTGCCAGCAGCCAAGATCCGAGCGACTCCTACAATGAGCAGTTCTTC.

In this sample, this clonotype is large (0.1 to 1%). The chain has TRBV6-1 and TRBJ1-1, with D hard to call. The CDR3 sequence is 11 residues long. The V end was cut by 4 bases, the J end by 5 bases, with 5 bases between. Germline V lookup: CDR1 MNHNS, CDR2 SASEGT. The CDR3 DNA follows: TGTGCCAGCAGTGTCAGGACTGAAGCTTTCTTT. The encoded protein is CASSVRTEAFF.

In its sample, this clonotype ranks as large. The V and J genes are TRBV19 and TRBJ2-1; 11 bases align to TRBD1. The V and J ends lost 9 bases and 10 bases, in that order; junction bases with no gene match: 11. Germline values: CDR1 LNHDA, CDR2 SQIVND (reference sequence). The CDR3 covers 14 residues. This chain's CDR3 is CASSGTGGGREQFF. The CDR3 DNA follows: TGTGCCAGCTCCGGGACAGGGGGAGGTCGGGAGCAGTTCTTC.

The V and J genes are TRBV29-1 and TRBJ1-6; TRBD1 aligns across 7 bases. CDR3 size: 13 residues. Per the germline V gene, CDR1 is SQVTM and CDR2 is ANQGSEA. Losses at the gene ends were 6 bases for V and 6 bases for J; bases not matched to a gene: 5. CDR3 DNA: TGCAGCGTACGAACAGGGGCTAATTCACCCCTCCACTTT. It codes for CSVRTGANSPLHF.

Only a few counts were recorded for this clonotype. The genes are TRBV28 and TRBJ2-5, with 9 positions matching TRBD2. CDR3 size: 15 residues. Per germline, CDR1 MDHEN and CDR2 SYDVKM. V dropped 3 bases and J dropped 5; count of bases not matched to a gene: 7. The CDR3 nucleotides read TGTGCCAGCAGTTTGCTAGCGGGGAATTTTGAGACCCAGTACTTC. It codes for CASSLLAGNFETQYF.

This clonotype is classed as large (0.1 to 1%). The genes are TRBV6-6 and TRBJ1-6; D perhaps matches TRBD1 (6 bases). Trimming pared 6 bases from V and 11 bases from J, leaving 17 bases between. Germline CDR1 MNHNY, CDR2 SVGAGI (reference sequence). This CDR3 contains 14 residues. CDR3 sequence (DNA): TGTGCCAGCAGATTATCCAGGGGAGGTGCACCCCTCCACTTT. It specifies CASRLSRGGAPLHF.

By proportion, this clonotype is medium-sized. The chain links TRBV5-1 to TRBJ2-2, with 7 bases lining up with TRBD1. Germline V lookup: CDR1 SGHRS, CDR2 YFSETQ. The J segment lost 0 bases and the V segment lost 2 bases, leaving 1 base of the junction unmatched. This CDR3 region has 15 residues. CDR3 region: CASSLGGANTGELFF. CDR3 coding DNA: TGCGCCAGCAGCTTAGGGGGCGCGAACACCGGGGAGCTGTTTTTT.

The chain employs TRBV18 and TRBJ2-1, with a weak D call TRBD2 (5 bases). V was shortened by 1 base and J by 0 bases, with 10 bases between the two germline ends. Germline V gene sequence: CDR1 KGHSH, CDR2 LQKENI. The CDR3 contains 16 residues. CDR3 sequence: CASSPQERSSYNEQFF. The CDR3 DNA follows: TGTGCCAGCTCACCACAAGAGCGGAGCTCCTACAATGAGCAGTTCTTC.

This clonotype was seen a few times. The CDR3 protein is CASSLGLGTQYF. The CDR3 coding sequence is TGTGCCAGTAGCCTCGGGTTAGGTACGCAGTATTTT. J is TRBJ2-3 and V is TRBV19; no definite D call. Germline-derived CDR1 and CDR2 are LNHDA and SQIVND (reference sequence). Trimming cost V 6 bases and J 8 bases, with 12 bases left between them. There are 12 residues in the CDR3.

By frequency in the sample, this clonotype is medium-sized. The gene calls are TRBV24-1 and TRBJ1-1; D not certain. Trimming removed 4 bases at V and 10 bases at J, with 24 bases between. CDR3 length: 16 residues. Germline V gene sequence: CDR1 KGHDR, CDR2 SFDVKD. The DNA of the CDR3 is TGTGCCACCAGTGAGGACCATGGGCTTACCATGAATGGAGCTTTCTTT. This codes for CATSEDHGLTMNGAFF.

By sample share, this clonotype is large. The chain is built from TRBV20-1 and TRBJ2-3; D unresolved. V was clipped by 6 bases and J by 0 bases, with 19 bases between them. The germline gives CDR1 DFQATT, CDR2 SNEGSKA (reference sequence). This CDR3 comprises 16 residues. The CDR3 nucleotides read TGCAGTGCCCAAACCCGCCTAGTCGTTAGCACAGATACGCAGTATTTT. Its protein product is CSAQTRLVVSTDTQYF.

The chain joins TRBV28 to TRBJ1-2; TRBD1 aligns across 12 bases. V lost 6 bases, J lost 3 bases, and 2 bases stayed unmatched. The CDR3 runs to 14 residues. Germline CDR1 is MDHEN and CDR2 is SYDVKM. The CDR3 region is CASRGQGAYYGYTF. The CDR3 bases are TGTGCCAGCAGGGGACAGGGGGCATACTATGGCTACACCTTC.

This sequence joins TRBV18 and TRBJ1-1, with a weak D call TRBD1 (5 bases). Germline V lookup: CDR1 KGHSH, CDR2 LQKENI. With 1 base removed from V and 0 bases from J, the gap between germline ends came to 12 bases. The CDR3 loop spans 16 amino acids. The CDR3, as DNA: TGTGCCAGCTCACCACTTGGGGCGGGGATGAACACTGAAGCTTTCTTT. Its protein product is CASSPLGAGMNTEAFF.

This clonotype is large within its sample. The chain employs TRBV5-5 and TRBJ1-2; possibly TRBD1 for D (6 bases). The CDR3 covers 15 residues. Trimming pared 4 bases from V and 3 bases from J, leaving 16 bases between. The germline gives CDR1 SGHKS, CDR2 YYEKEE (reference sequence). The CDR3 reads CASSTLQGPDYGYTF. In nucleotides, the CDR3 is TGTGCCAGCAGCACACTACAGGGCCCGGACTATGGCTACACCTTC.

In this sample, this clonotype is large. CDR3: CASSQRIGTQYF. In nucleotides, the CDR3 is TGTGCCAGCAGCCAACGGATCGGTACGCAGTATTTT. The chain joins TRBV14 to TRBJ2-3; no clear D. V was trimmed by 2 bases and J by 8 bases, leaving 8 bases between them. Germline values: CDR1 SGHDN, CDR2 FVKESK. This CDR3 has 12 residues.

On this clonotype itself: A much larger clone differs from this one at a single base, so this may be a read error. The V gene is TRBV5-4, the J gene TRBJ2-2; 11 bases fit TRBD2. Germline V CDR1 and CDR2: SGHNT, YYREEE (reference sequence). The CDR3 spans 16 residues. For the CDR3, the DNA is TGTGCCAGCAGCCCCGGGACTAGCGGAGGCACCGGGGAGCAGTTTTTT. It translates to CASSPGTSGGTGEQFF.

This clonotype is medium-sized in the sample. The J gene is TRBJ2-5, the V gene TRBV20-1, with TRBD2 as a possible D gene (5 bases). Trimming took off 3 bases at V and 7 bases at J, with 15 bases between the two ends. This CDR3 has 13 residues. Germline V gives CDR1 DFQATT, CDR2 SNEGSKA (reference sequence). As DNA, the CDR3 is TGCAGTGCTAGTTCCCCGATAGAGGGGACCCAGTACTTC. Residues: CSASSPIEGTQYF.

There are a few counts of this clonotype. The chain couples TRBV14 to TRBJ1-1, with 9 bases aligning to TRBD1. V was clipped by 0 bases and J by 7 bases; unmatched bases: 9. This CDR3 spans 16 amino acids. From germline, CDR1 is SGHDN and CDR2 FVKESK. CDR3 amino acids: CASSQDLKTGGDEAFF. The CDR3 nucleotides are TGTGCCAGCAGCCAAGATCTTAAGACAGGGGGAGATGAAGCTTTCTTT.

By share of the sample, this clonotype is medium-sized. The rearrangement links TRBV6-1 to TRBJ1-4, with D possibly being TRBD1 (5 bases). The CDR3 totals 16 residues. Germline V gives CDR1 MNHNS, CDR2 SASEGT. V lost 6 bases to trimming and J lost 0 bases, with 14 bases between them. This chain's CDR3 is CASRRDYPATNEKLFF. The CDR3 nucleotides read TGTGCCAGCAGACGGGACTACCCCGCAACTAATGAAAAACTGTTTTTT.

Turning to this clonotype: At one of its ends the junction is not consistent with the germline gene, which may arise from a read error. This chain connects TRBV28 to TRBJ2-2, with TRBD1 matching 9 bases. The CDR3 totals 18 residues. CDR1 MDHEN and CDR2 SYDVKM come from the germline V gene. The CDR3: CASSPPPTGGKGTGKLFF. The CDR3 nucleotides are TGTGCCAGCAGTCCCCCTCCAACAGGGGGCAAGGGGACCGGGAAGCTGTTTTTT.

This clonotype is large (0.1 to 1%) in the sample. The chain links TRBV6-1 to TRBJ1-5; tentative D call: TRBD1 (6 bases). Trimming took off 8 bases at V and 3 bases at J, with 14 bases between the two ends. This CDR3 has 14 residues. Germline assignment: CDR1 MNHNS and CDR2 SASEGT. The CDR3 DNA follows: TGTGCCAGCTTTCCCGGGGGCCTCAATCAGCCCCAGCATTTT. As protein: CASFPGGLNQPQHF.

By frequency in the sample, this clonotype is large (0.1 to 1%). The CDR3: CASGTSGIGNEQFF. The CDR3 DNA is TGTGCCAGCGGCACTAGCGGGATTGGGAATGAGCAGTTCTTC. The chain employs TRBV7-2 and TRBJ2-1, with 10 bases fitting TRBD2. The germline V gene has CDR1 SGHTA and CDR2 FQGNSA. The CDR3 extends over 14 amino acids. The V gene end was trimmed by 8 bases and the J gene end by 7 bases; junction bases not matched to a gene: 8. The whole variable domain, filled in from reference TRBV7-2 and TRBJ2-1, reads GAGVSQSPSNKVTEKGKDVELRCDPISGHTALYWYRQSLGQGLEFLIYFQGNSAPDKSGLPSDRFSAERTGGSVSTLTIQRTQQEDSAVYLCASGTSGIGNEQFFGPGTRLTVL.

This clonotype was recorded a few times. This sequence joins TRBV28 and TRBJ2-7; TRBD2 matches 11 bases. The J segment lost 6 bases and the V segment lost 2 bases, leaving 12 bases of the junction unmatched. Germline CDR1 is MDHEN and CDR2 is SYDVKM. The CDR3 is 17 residues long. The CDR3 nucleotides read TGTGCCAGCAGTTTACGAATCTCCACGACTAGCGGGGTCGAGCAGTACTTC. Amino acid sequence: CASSLRISTTSGVEQYF.